One TCR beta chain is described in this entry. Its antigen is currently unknown. Only in-frame clones appear in the TCRdb table, and some are missing; sequencing was by immunoSEQ multiplex PCR. Of some 130,000 clones in the sample, 88% are singletons; the top ten hold approximately 7%. The length of the CDR3 is 13 residues. The germline gives CDR1 SGHTA, CDR2 FQGNSA. J was trimmed by 8 bases and V by 3 bases; bases with no gene match: 6. This sample stems from a study of T cell responses to AZD1222 COVID-19 vaccine. Study observations and caveats: Possibly, clonal diversity was underestimated; donors were largely white British and included more females. Vaccine-associated CD4 TCRs ranged over spike, dominating at 160-218 and 743-854. Close to half of spike-specific TCRs reportedly recognize unmutated variant regions.

The material sequenced was peripheral blood, taken on day 0 of AZD1222 vaccination. The genes are TRBV7-2 and TRBJ1-2; 7 nucleotides agree with TRBD1. The TCR was taken from an adult in good health. CDR3 sequence: CASSLWTGIGYTF. CDR3 DNA sequence: TGTGCCAGCAGCTTGTGGACAGGAATCGGCTACACCTTC.